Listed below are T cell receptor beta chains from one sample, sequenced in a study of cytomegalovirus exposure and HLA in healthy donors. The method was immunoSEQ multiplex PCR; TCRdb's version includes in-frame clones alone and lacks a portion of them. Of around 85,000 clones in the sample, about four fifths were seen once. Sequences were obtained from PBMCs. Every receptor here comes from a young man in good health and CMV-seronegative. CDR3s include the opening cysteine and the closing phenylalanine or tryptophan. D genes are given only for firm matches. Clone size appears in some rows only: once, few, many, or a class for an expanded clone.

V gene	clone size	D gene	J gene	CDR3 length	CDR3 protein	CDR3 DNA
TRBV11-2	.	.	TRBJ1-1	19	CASSLAFRGGVRLNTEAFF	TGTGCCAGCAGCTTAGCATTCCGGGGAGGGGTTCGTTTGAACACTGAAGCTTTCTTT
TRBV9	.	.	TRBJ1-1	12	CASSEPPGKTFF	TGTGCCAGCAGCGAGCCCCCGGGAAAAACTTTCTTT
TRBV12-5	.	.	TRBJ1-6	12	CASAQNNSPLHF	TGTGCTAGTGCCCAAAATAATTCACCCCTCCACTTT
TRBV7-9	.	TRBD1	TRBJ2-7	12	CSGGTGGHEQYF	TGTTCCGGCGGGACAGGGGGCCACGAGCAGTACTTC
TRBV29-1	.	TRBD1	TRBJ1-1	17	CSVSRWTGGAEGTEAFF	TGCAGCGTCTCCAGGTGGACAGGGGGCGCCGAGGGAACTGAAGCTTTCTTT
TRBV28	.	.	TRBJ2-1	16	CASTPPGGQVHNEQFF	TGTGCCAGCACTCCCCCGGGGGGACAGGTACACAATGAGCAGTTCTTC
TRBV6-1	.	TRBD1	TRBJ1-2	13	CASSDGTVYGYTF	TGTGCCAGCAGTGACGGGACAGTTTATGGCTACACCTTC
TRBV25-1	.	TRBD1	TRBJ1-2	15	CASSEGGRGLYGYTF	TGTGCCAGCAGTGAAGGGGGCAGGGGGCTCTATGGCTACACCTTC
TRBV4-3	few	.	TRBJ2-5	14	CASSQDPGLETQYF	TGCGCCAGCAGCCAAGACCCGGGTCTCGAGACCCAGTACTTC
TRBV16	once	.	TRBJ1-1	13	CASSLEANTEAFF	TGTGCCAGCAGCCTTGAGGCGAACACTGAAGCTTTCTTT
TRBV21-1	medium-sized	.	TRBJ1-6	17	CASSKVRVFNYNSPLHF	TGTGCCAGCAGCAAAGTGAGGGTCTTCAACTATAATTCACCCCTCCACTTT
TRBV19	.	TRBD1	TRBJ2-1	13	CASTGTGGNEQFF	TGTGCCAGTACCGGGACAGGGGGCAATGAGCAGTTCTTC
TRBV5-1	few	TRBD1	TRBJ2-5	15	CASSLNTGGQETQYF	TGCGCCAGCAGCTTGAACACAGGGGGCCAAGAGACCCAGTACTTC
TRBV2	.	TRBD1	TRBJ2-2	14	CASRGQGSGGELFF	TGTGCCAGCAGGGGACAGGGCTCTGGCGGGGAGCTGTTTTTT
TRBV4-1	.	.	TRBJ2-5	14	CASSPSSFLETQYF	TGCGCCAGCAGCCCCAGTTCGTTCTTAGAGACCCAGTACTTC
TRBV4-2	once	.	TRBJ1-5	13	CASSLSSGQPQHF	TGTGCCAGCAGCCTATCAAGCGGTCAGCCCCAGCATTTT
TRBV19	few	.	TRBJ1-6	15	CASSRGQFYNSPLHF	TGTGCCAGTAGCAGGGGACAATTCTATAATTCACCCCTCCACTTT
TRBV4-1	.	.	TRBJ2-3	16	CASSQGAGLSTDTQYF	TGCGCCAGCAGCCAAGGCGCGGGCCTAAGCACAGATACGCAGTATTTT
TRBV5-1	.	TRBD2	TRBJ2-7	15	CASSLGLAGPYEQYF	TGCGCCAGCAGCCTAGGACTAGCGGGACCCTACGAGCAGTACTTC
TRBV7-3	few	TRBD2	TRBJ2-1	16	CASSLGGGGTYNEQFF	TGTGCCAGCAGCTTAGGGGGCGGGGGGACTTACAATGAGCAGTTCTTC
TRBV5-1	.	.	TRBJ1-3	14	CASSLGQQGNTIYF	TGCGCCAGCAGCTTGGGACAGCAAGGAAACACCATATATTTT
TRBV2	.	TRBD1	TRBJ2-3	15	CASRTTGGRTDTQYF	TGTGCCAGCAGAACCACAGGGGGCCGAACAGATACGCAGTATTTT
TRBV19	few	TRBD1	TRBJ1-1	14	CASSTLTGSGGAFF	TGTGCCAGTAGTACTCTGACAGGGAGTGGTGGAGCTTTCTTT
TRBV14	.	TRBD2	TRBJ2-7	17	CASSPGTSGARSYEQYF	TGTGCCAGCAGCCCAGGGACTAGCGGGGCCCGCTCCTACGAGCAGTACTTC
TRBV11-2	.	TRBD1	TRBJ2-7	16	CASSPTRAGGAYEQYF	TGTGCCAGCAGCCCGACTCGGGCAGGGGGAGCCTACGAGCAGTACTTC
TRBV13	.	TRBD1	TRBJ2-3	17	CASRLVRGTGGTDTQYF	TGTGCCAGCAGGCTAGTGAGAGGGACAGGGGGCACAGATACGCAGTATTTT
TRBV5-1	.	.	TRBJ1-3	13	CASSSRGGDTIYF	TGCGCCAGCAGCTCGCGGGGAGGGGACACCATATATTTT
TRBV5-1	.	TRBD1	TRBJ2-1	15	CASSKDRGSYNEQFF	TGCGCCAGCAGTAAAGACAGGGGGAGTTACAATGAGCAGTTCTTC
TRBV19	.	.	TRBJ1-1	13	CASSILGASEAFF	TGTGCCAGTAGTATTTTGGGGGCAAGTGAAGCTTTCTTT
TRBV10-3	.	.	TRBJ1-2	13	CAISDSQGYGYTF	TGTGCCATCAGTGATTCGCAGGGCTATGGCTACACCTTC
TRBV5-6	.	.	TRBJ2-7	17	CASSLAGGVAHLLEQYF	TGTGCCAGCAGCTTGGCGGGGGGCGTCGCCCACCTTCTCGAGCAGTACTTC
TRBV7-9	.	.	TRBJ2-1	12	CSSSLTSNEQFF	TGTTCCAGCAGCTTAACGAGTAATGAGCAGTTCTTC
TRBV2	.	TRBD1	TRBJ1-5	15	CASRRDRGWDQPQHF	TGTGCCAGCAGACGCGACAGGGGATGGGATCAGCCCCAGCATTTT
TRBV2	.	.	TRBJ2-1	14	CASSDQDSRNEQFF	TGTGCCAGCAGTGACCAGGACAGTCGCAATGAGCAGTTCTTC
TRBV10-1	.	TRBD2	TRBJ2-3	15	CASSVSGGNTDTQYF	TGCGCCAGCAGTGTTAGCGGGGGTAACACAGATACGCAGTATTTT
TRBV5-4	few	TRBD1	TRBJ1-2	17	CASSLPGQGVSRNGYTF	TGTGCCAGCAGCCTCCCGGGACAGGGGGTTAGTAGGAATGGCTACACCTTC
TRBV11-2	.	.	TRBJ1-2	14	CASSLDNGFYGYTF	TGTGCCAGCAGCTTAGATAACGGTTTCTATGGCTACACCTTC
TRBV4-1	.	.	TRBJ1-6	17	CASSQEVVGRSNSPLHF	TGCGCCAGCAGCCAAGAGGTGGTGGGTAGGAGTAATTCACCCCTCCACTTT
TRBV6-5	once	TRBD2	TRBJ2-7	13	CASRSSGSYEQYF	TGTGCCAGCAGATCTAGCGGATCCTACGAGCAGTACTTC
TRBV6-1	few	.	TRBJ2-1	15	CASSGPQGSYNEQFF	TGTGCCAGCAGTGGACCTCAGGGGTCGTACAATGAGCAGTTCTTC
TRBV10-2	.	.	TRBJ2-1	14	CATIGQGKGNEQFF	TGCGCCACCATCGGGCAGGGGAAGGGCAATGAGCAGTTCTTC
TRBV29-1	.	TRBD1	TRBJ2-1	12	CSAGGQGGEQFF	TGCAGCGCGGGGGGACAGGGTGGTGAGCAGTTCTTC
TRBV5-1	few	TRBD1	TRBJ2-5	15	CASSEGQLIQETQYF	TGCGCCAGCAGCGAGGGACAGCTCATTCAAGAGACCCAGTACTTC
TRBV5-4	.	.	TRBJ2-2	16	CASSLAGTKNTGELFF	TGTGCCAGCAGCTTGGCCGGGACAAAGAACACCGGGGAGCTGTTTTTT
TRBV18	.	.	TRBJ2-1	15	CASSRGTDPYNEQFF	TGTGCCAGCTCAAGGGGGACGGACCCCTACAATGAGCAGTTCTTC
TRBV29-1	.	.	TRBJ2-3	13	CTPGSYYTDTQYF	TGCACCCCCGGGTCTTACTACACAGATACGCAGTATTTT
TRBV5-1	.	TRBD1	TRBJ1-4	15	CASSSTGGFNEKLFF	TGCGCCAGCAGCTCAACAGGGGGCTTTAATGAAAAACTGTTTTTT